Listed here are 4 T cell receptor beta chains from one sample, sequenced in a study of CD8 T cells in ankylosing spondylitis (dated by TCRdb to about 2017). Broader findings and caveats from the paper: Blood from ankylosing spondylitis patients appeared to be characterized by a TCR beta motif composed of 7 to 9 highly homologous amino acid variants.

Their specific antigens are unknown. The library was produced with 5' RACE. Sequencer: Illumina HiSeq 2500. TCRdb reanalyzed the raw reads on its own, using fastp at Q25 for trimming and MiXCR for clone calling, and kept in-frame beta chains. Rows matching on CDR3 protein sequence are summarized as one entry with the most common DNA and genes. The sample records fewer than 450,000 distinct CDR3 sequences, approximately 17% of which are singletons. Of the sample, around 0.92% is held by the ten largest clones. Sequencing was performed on blood, either unsorted or a sorted T cell fraction (not recorded which). The receptors originated from a male donor with ankylosing spondylitis.

J is TRBJ1-2 and V is TRBV20-1; 10 bases agree with TRBD1. This CDR3 is 16 amino acids long. V dropped 7 bases and J dropped 6; count of bases not matched to a gene: 17. Germline V gene lookup returns CDR1 DFQATT and CDR2 SNEGSKA (reference sequence). CDR3 DNA sequence: TGCAGTGTCCCGGGCGGGACAGGGGTTTTTCTTGATGGCTACACCTTC. It is translated as CSVPGGTGVFLDGYTF.

This chain connects TRBV9 to TRBJ2-3, with a possible D match to TRBD2 (6 bases). Trimming stripped 0 bases from V and 5 bases from J, with 10 bases between. CDR3 length: 14 amino acids. From germline, CDR1 is SGDLS and CDR2 YYNGEE. CDR3 bases: TGTGCCAGCAGCGTAGCTAGCGCTGTAGATACGCAGTATTTT. Translated: CASSVASAVDTQYF.

This chain connects TRBV5-1 to TRBJ2-1; D remains unclear. This CDR3 spans 12 amino acids. Germline lookup yields CDR1 SGHRS and CDR2 YFSETQ. The ends were cut back, 0 bases at V and 10 bases at J, with 8 bases in the middle. The CDR3 is CASSLDRWEQFF. For the CDR3, the DNA is TGCGCCAGCAGCTTGGACCGGTGGGAGCAGTTCTTC.

CDR3 in amino acids: CASSPWAGLDYEQYF. CDR3 nucleotides: TGCGCCAGCAGCCCCTGGGCGGGACTAGATTACGAGCAGTACTTC. The chain combines TRBV5-1 with TRBJ2-7; 8 bases align to TRBD2. This CDR3 spans 15 amino acids. J lost 4 bases, V lost 4 bases, and 10 bases had no gene match. Germline V gene data show CDR1 as SGHRS and CDR2 as YFSETQ.